The 6 T cell receptor beta chains given below trace back to one sample, sequenced in a study of blood T cell repertoires in COVID-19. The repertoire was sequenced with immunoSEQ multiplex PCR; TCRdb's copy has only in-frame clones and lacks some. The sample consists of about 170,000 clones, 82% of them appearing once. Sequences were obtained from peripheral blood. The receptors derive from a woman in her seventies with acute or convalescent COVID-19.

The chain has TRBV15 and TRBJ2-1, with 9 bases matching TRBD1. V trimming: 7 bases; J trimming: 7 bases; junction bases outside the gene matches: 11. Germline-derived CDR1 and CDR2 are LNHNV and YYDKDF (reference sequence). The length of the CDR3 is 15 residues. The CDR3 region has the DNA TGTGCCACCAAATTGGACAGGGGATCTGGTAATGAGCAGTTCTTC. Protein: CATKLDRGSGNEQFF.

The chain recombines TRBV5-1 with TRBJ1-4; perhaps TRBD1 as D (6 bases). The CDR3 is 14 residues long. Trimming stripped 0 bases from V and 8 bases from J, with 11 bases between. Germline V gene sequence: CDR1 SGHRS, CDR2 YFSETQ. CDR3 region: CASSLDRADEKLFF. The CDR3, as DNA: TGCGCCAGCAGCTTGGACAGGGCGGACGAAAAACTGTTTTTT.

The table lists this clone with a count of one. The CDR3 reads CATSLTVPSTGELFF. CDR3 sequence (DNA): TGTGCCACCAGCCTGACAGTCCCGAGCACCGGGGAGCTGTTTTTT. The chain combines TRBV24-1 with TRBJ2-2, with D possibly matching TRBD1 (5 bases). V was trimmed by 7 bases and J by 4 bases, leaving 15 bases between them. CDR1 and CDR2 (germline): KGHDR, SFDVKD. CDR3 length: 15 residues.

This clone was seen a handful of times. The J gene is TRBJ2-7, the V gene TRBV5-1, with 10 bases lining up with TRBD2. The germline V gene encodes CDR1 SGHRS and CDR2 YFSETQ. With 4 bases clipped from V and 0 bases from J, the junction kept 4 bases outside the gene matches. The CDR3 has 15 residues. The CDR3 sequence is CASSRASGSSYEQYF. CDR3 bases: TGCGCCAGCAGCCGGGCTAGCGGGAGCTCCTACGAGCAGTACTTC.

The rearrangement joins TRBV10-3 to TRBJ2-5; 8 bases fit TRBD2. V was pared by 2 bases and J by 7 bases, with 3 bases of the junction left unmatched. CDR1 ENHRY and CDR2 SYGVKD come from the germline V gene. The CDR3 consists of 13 residues. The CDR3 protein is CAISEGAGGTQYF. The CDR3 nucleotides are TGTGCCATCAGTGAGGGGGCGGGGGGGACCCAGTACTTC.

Regarding this clone: The junction shows a germline mismatch at one end, possibly a read error. The J gene is TRBJ1-3, the V gene TRBV7-7; D remains unclear. The CDR3 covers 14 residues. CDR1 SSHAT and CDR2 FNYEAQ come from the germline V gene (reference sequence). As DNA, the CDR3 is TGTGCTAGCAGCTTGTCCCTTAGTGGAAACACCATATATTTT. Translating gives CASSLSLSGNTIYF. Full variable domain (remainder filled in from reference TRBV7-7 and TRBJ1-3): GAGVSQSPRYKVTKRGQDVTLRCDPISSHATLYWYQQALGQGPEFLTYFNYEAQPDKSGLPSDRFSAERPEGSISTLTIQRTEQRDSAMYRCASSLSLSGNTIYFGEGSWLTVV.